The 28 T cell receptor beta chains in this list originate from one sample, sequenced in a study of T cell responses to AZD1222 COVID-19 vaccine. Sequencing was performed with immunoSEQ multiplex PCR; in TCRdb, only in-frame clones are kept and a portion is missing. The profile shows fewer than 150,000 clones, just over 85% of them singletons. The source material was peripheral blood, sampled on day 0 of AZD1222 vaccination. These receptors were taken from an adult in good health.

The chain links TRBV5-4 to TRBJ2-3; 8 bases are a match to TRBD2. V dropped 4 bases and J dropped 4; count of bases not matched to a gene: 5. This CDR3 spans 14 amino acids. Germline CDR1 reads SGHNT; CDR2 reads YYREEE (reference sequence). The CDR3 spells CASSPGRAPDTQYF. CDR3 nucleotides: TGTGCCAGCAGCCCCGGGAGGGCCCCAGATACGCAGTATTTT.

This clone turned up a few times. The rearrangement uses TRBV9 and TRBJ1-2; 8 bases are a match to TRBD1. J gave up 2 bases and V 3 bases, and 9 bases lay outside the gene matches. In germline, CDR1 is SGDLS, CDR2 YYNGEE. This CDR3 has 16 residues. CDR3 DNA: TGTGCCAGCAGCGCAGGGGGCGCGAGGGGAAACTATGGCTACACCTTC. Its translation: CASSAGGARGNYGYTF.

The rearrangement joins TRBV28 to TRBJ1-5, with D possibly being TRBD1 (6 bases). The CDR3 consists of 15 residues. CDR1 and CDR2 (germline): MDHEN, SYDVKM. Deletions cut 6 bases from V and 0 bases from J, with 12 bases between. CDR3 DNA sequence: TGTGCCAGCAGAAGGGGGGGGAGTAGCAATCAGCCCCAGCATTTT. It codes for CASRRGGSSNQPQHF.

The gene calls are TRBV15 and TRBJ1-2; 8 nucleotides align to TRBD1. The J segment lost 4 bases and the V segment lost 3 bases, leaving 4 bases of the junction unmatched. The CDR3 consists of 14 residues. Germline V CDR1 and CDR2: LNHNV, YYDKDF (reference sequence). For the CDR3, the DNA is TGTGCCACCAGCAGCCACAGGGGGACCTATGGCTACACCTTC. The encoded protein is CATSSHRGTYGYTF.

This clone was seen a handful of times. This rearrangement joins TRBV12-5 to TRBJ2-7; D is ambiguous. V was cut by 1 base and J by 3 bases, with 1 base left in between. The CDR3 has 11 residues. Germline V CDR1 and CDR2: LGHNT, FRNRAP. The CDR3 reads CASGLGYEQYF. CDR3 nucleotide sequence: TGTGCTAGTGGTTTGGGCTACGAGCAGTACTTC.

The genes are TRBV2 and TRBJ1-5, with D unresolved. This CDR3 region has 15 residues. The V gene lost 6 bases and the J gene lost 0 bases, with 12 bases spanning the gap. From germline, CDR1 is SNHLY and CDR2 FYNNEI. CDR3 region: CASSRSVVSNQPQHF. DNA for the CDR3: TGTGCCAGCAGCCGATCAGTTGTTAGCAATCAGCCCCAGCATTTT.

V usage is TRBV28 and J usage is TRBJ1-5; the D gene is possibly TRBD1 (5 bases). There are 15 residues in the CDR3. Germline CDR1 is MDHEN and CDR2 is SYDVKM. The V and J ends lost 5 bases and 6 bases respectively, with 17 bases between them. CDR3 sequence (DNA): TGTGCCAGCAGTCCTGTCGACAGAGATAGTCAGCCCCAGCATTTT. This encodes CASSPVDRDSQPQHF.

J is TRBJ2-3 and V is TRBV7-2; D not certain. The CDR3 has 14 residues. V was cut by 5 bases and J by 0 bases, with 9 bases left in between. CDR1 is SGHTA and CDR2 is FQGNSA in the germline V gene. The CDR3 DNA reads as TGTGCCAGCAGCGCCCGCTCTAGCACAGATACGCAGTATTTT. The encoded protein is CASSARSSTDTQYF.

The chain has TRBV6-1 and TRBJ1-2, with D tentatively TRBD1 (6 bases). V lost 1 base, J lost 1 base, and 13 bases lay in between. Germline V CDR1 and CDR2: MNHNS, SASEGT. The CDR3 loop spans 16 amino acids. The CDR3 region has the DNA TGTGCCAGCAGTGAAGACAGGGCCCTCCTTAACTATGGCTACACCTTC. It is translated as CASSEDRALLNYGYTF.

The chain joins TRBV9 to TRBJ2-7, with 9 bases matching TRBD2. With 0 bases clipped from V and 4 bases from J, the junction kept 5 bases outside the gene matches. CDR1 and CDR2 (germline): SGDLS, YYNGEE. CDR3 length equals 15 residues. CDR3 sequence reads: CASSVAGTSSYEQYF. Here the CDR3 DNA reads TGTGCCAGCAGCGTAGCGGGGACTAGCTCATACGAGCAGTACTTC.

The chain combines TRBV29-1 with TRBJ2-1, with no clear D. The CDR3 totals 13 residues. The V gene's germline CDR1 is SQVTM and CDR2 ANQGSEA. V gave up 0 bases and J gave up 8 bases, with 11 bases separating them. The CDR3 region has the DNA TGCAGCGTTGAAGATATTGAGATCGATGAGCAGTTCTTC. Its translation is CSVEDIEIDEQFF.

CDR3 protein: CASRGMGGQPQHF. The DNA for the CDR3 is TGTGCCAGTAGAGGGATGGGGGGTCAGCCCCAGCATTTT. The chain has TRBV19 and TRBJ1-5; D perhaps matches TRBD1 (5 bases). Germline V CDR1 and CDR2: LNHDA, SQIVND (reference sequence). This CDR3 region has 13 residues. Trimming shortened V by 6 bases and J by 6 bases, and 12 bases separated the two germline ends. The variable domain in full, with the rest retrieved from reference TRBV19 and TRBJ1-5, is DGGITQSPKYLFRKEGQNVTLSCEQNLNHDAMYWYRQDPGQGLRLIYYSQIVNDFQKGDIAEGYSVSREKKESFPLTVTSAQKNPTAFYLCASRGMGGQPQHFGDGTRLSIL.

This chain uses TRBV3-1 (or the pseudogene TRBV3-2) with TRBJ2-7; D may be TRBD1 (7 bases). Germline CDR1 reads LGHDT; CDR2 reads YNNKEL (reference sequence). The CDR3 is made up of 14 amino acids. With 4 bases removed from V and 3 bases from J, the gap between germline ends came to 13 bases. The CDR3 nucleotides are TGTGCCAGCAGCCGCGGGACAGTCAACTACGAGCAGTACTTC. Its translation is CASSRGTVNYEQYF.

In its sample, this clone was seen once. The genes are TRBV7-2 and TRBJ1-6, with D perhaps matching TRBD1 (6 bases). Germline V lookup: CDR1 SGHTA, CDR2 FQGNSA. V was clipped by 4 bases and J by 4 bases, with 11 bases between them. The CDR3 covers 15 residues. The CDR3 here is CASSSRDTYNSPLHF. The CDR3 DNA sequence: TGTGCCAGCAGCTCTCGGGACACTTATAATTCACCCCTCCACTTT. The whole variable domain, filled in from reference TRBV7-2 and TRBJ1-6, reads GAGVSQSPSNKVTEKGKDVELRCDPISGHTALYWYRQSLGQGLEFLIYFQGNSAPDKSGLPSDRFSAERTGGSVSTLTIQRTQQEDSAVYLCASSSRDTYNSPLHFGNGTRLTVT.

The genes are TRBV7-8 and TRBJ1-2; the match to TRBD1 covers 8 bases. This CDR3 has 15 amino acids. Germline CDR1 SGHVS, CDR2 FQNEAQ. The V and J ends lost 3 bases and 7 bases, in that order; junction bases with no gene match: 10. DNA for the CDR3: TGTGCCAGCAGCTTCGTCGACAGGGGAGCTGGTGGCTACACCTTC. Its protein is CASSFVDRGAGGYTF.

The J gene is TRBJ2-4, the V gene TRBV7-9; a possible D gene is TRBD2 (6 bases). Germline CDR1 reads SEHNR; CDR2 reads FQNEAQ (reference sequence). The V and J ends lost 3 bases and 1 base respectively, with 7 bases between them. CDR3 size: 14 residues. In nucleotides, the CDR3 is TGTGCCAGCAGCTTGGAGGGGGCCAAAAACATTCAGTACTTC. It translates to CASSLEGAKNIQYF.

The CDR3 is CASRGQGGSGNTIYF. CDR3 sequence (DNA): TGTGCCAGCAGGGGGCAAGGAGGCTCTGGAAACACCATATATTTT. The chain has TRBV6-5 and TRBJ1-3, with a possible D match to TRBD1 (5 bases). Trimming stripped 6 bases from V and 0 bases from J, with 12 bases between. The CDR3 runs to 15 residues. Per germline, CDR1 MNHEY and CDR2 SVGAGI.

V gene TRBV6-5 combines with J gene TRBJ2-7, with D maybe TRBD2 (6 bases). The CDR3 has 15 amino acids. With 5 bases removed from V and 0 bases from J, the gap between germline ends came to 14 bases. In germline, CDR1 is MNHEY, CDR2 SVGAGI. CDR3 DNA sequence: TGTGCCAGCAGTCGACCCGGGACTTTCTCCTACGAGCAGTACTTC. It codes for CASSRPGTFSYEQYF.

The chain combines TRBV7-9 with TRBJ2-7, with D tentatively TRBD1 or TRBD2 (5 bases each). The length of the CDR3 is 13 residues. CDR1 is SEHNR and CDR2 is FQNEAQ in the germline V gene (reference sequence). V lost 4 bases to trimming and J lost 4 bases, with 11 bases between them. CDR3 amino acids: CASSSEGPYEQYF. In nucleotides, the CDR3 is TGTGCCAGCAGCTCAGAGGGACCTTACGAGCAGTACTTC.

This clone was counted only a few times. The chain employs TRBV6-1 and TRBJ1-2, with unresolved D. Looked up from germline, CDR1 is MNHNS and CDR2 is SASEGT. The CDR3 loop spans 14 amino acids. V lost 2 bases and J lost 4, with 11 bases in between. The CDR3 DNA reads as TGTGCCAGCAGTGAACCTGGGTCGAGCTATGGCTACACCTTC. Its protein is CASSEPGSSYGYTF.

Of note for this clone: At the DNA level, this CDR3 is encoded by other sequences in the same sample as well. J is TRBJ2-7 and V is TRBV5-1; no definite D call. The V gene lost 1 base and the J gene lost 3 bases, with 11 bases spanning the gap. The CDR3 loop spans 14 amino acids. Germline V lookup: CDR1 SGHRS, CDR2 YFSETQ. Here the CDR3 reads CASSLSGRDYEQYF. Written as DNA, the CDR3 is TGCGCCAGCAGCTTGTCCGGTAGGGACTACGAGCAGTACTTC.

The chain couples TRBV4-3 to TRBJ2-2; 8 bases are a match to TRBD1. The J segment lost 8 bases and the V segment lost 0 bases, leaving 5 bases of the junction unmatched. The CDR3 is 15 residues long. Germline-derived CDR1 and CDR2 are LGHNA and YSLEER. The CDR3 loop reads CASSQDRGLLGELFF. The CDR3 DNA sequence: TGCGCCAGCAGCCAAGACAGGGGGCTACTTGGGGAGCTGTTTTTT.

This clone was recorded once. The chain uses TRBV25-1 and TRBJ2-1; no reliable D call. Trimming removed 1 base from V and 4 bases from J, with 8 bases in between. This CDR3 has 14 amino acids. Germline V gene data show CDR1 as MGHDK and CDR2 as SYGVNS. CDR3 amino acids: CASSEFLEYNEQFF. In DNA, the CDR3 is TGTGCCAGCAGTGAATTCTTAGAGTACAATGAGCAGTTCTTC.

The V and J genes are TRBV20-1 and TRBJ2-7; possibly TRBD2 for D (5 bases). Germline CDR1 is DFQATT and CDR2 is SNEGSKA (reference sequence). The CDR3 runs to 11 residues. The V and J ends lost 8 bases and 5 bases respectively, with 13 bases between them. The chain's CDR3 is CSWAGGHEQYF. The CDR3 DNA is TGCAGTTGGGCCGGCGGGCACGAGCAGTACTTC.

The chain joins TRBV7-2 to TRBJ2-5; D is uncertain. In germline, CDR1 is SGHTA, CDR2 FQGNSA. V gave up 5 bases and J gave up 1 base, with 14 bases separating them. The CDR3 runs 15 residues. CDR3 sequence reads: CASSPRERPQETQYF. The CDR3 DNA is TGTGCCAGCAGCCCCCGTGAGAGGCCCCAAGAGACCCAGTACTTC. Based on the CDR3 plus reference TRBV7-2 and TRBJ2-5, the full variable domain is GAGVSQSPSNKVTEKGKDVELRCDPISGHTALYWYRQSLGQGLEFLIYFQGNSAPDKSGLPSDRFSAERTGGSVSTLTIQRTQQEDSAVYLCASSPRERPQETQYFGPGTRLLVL.

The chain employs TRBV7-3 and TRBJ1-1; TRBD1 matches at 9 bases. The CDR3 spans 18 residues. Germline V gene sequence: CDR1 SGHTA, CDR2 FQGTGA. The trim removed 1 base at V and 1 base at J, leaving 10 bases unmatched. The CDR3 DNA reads TGTGCCAGCAGCTTAAGGCCCTACGGGACAGGGTCGAACACTGAAGCTTTCTTT. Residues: CASSLRPYGTGSNTEAFF.

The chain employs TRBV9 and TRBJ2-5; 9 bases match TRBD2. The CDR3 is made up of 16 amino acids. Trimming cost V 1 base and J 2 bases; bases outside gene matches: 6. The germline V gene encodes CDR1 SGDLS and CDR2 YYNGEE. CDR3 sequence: CASSVTSTSGQETQYF. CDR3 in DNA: TGTGCCAGCAGCGTAACGTCGACTAGCGGTCAAGAGACCCAGTACTTC.

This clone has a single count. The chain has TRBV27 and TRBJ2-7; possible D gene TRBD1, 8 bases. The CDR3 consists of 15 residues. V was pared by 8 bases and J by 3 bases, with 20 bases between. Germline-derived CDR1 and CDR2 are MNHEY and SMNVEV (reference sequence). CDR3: CASRLRTGTNYEQYF. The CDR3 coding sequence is TGTGCCAGCCGCTTAAGGACAGGGACTAACTACGAGCAGTACTTC.